This TCR beta chain is drawn from a study of identical twins (dated by TCRdb to 2015 to 2016). Describing the broader study: To test whether fetal clonotypes persist, the study used deep sequencing on TCR alpha and beta repertoires from monozygotic twins, unrelated adults of various ages, and cord blood. To rule out contamination, the twin experiments were replicated at different times with different library preparation protocols.

This clonotype turned up a few times. Its antigen is unknown. It has no much larger one-base neighbor in the sample; base qualities were not kept. Counted from cysteine to phenylalanine, this CDR3 has 14 amino acids. The entry retains the CDR3 DNA only, 42 bases that are in frame from base 1. V is cut back by 5 bases and J by 6 bases, with 9 bases in the junction unmatched. As encoded in the germline V gene, CDR1 is LGHNT while CDR2 is FRNRAP. Only healthy Caucasian donors were included. The twin cohort consisted of three pairs of female monozygotic twins, all aged roughly 18 to 30 years. The RNA used for TCR libraries was isolated from peripheral blood mononuclear cells. Receptors were amplified or captured by 5' RACE. The data were produced on an Illumina HiSeq 2000. Template switching added a universal primer binding site, and the final cDNA carried a unique molecular identifier that allowed TCR cDNA molecules to be counted accurately. Specific primers in the conserved constant-segment region were used to synthesize first-strand cDNA for the TCR alpha and beta chains. Each cDNA library was double barcoded, with a SMART-Mk sample barcode plus Illumina barcodes, to control for contamination. TruSeq adapter sequences along with Illumina sample barcodes were introduced in two successive PCR steps. The TCR alpha and beta cDNA libraries were sequenced on the Illumina HiSeq platform using custom primers. The paper's data handling went like this. Raw reads were processed with MiGEC to extract unique molecular identifiers, and MiXCR was used to determine CDR3 positions. For each individual, recombination models were inferred using an EM algorithm with the repgenHMM and IGoR tools. The tcR package in R was used for shared clonotype analysis, with sharing normalized by the product of cloneset sizes. To study raw recombination free of thymic and clonal selection effects, out-of-frame nonproductive sequences were analyzed. The public reads were quality trimmed at Q25 with fastp and then assembled into clones with MiXCR by TCRdb, keeping productive beta chains. Identical CDR3 protein sequences are pooled into one entry, listed with their most common genes and DNA. In this record, the V and J calls reflect TCRdb's handling and not the investigators' own analysis. The sample table contains approximately 620,000 distinct CDR3 sequences; only one count was recorded for 8.6% of them. In total, the top ten clones hold around 0.98% of the sample.

What the study reported, not specific to this receptor: Recombination models systematically underestimated out-of-frame TCR alpha sharing in monozygotic twins but agreed with sharing between unrelated individuals. Because the same donors could not be followed over many years, conclusions were based on cross-sectional statistical analysis. In beta out-of-frame sequences, excess twin sharing was weaker, because having fewer shared sequences lowered the signal-to-noise ratio. Zero-insertion analyses could be partly confounded by invariant T cells such as MAIT and iNKT, though diverse VJ usage argued against such confounding for most clonotypes. Abundant cord blood beta clonotypes had fewer insertions, young adult naive repertoires showed a similar but weaker trend, and memory repertoires showed no such trend. Compared with coincidental sharing between unrelated individuals, out-of-frame TCR alpha sequences shared between twins showed an excess of sequences with low generation probability.

These data are also associated with another study on yellow fever vaccine responses in identical twins. According to the second study: The authors reported that the T cell response to vaccination in identical twins appeared partly convergent and partly personalized. The study precisely tracked vaccine-responding T cell clones in identical twins.

The sequence was obtained from a woman under 30 in good health. The sequencing input was PBMCs. The rearrangement joined TRBV12-5 to TRBJ2-7, with 8 bases in between that match TRBD1. The bases are TGTGCTAGTGGTCAAGGACAGGGCGTAGGCGAGCAGTACTTC. The translation is CASGQGQGVGEQYF. With the portions outside the CDR3 filled from the reference TRBV12-5 and TRBJ2-7 genes, the complete variable region becomes DARVTQTPRHKVTEMGQEVTMRCQPILGHNTVFWYRQTMMQGLELLAYFRNRAPLDDSGMPKDRFSAEMPDATLATLKIQPSEPRDSAVYFCASGQGQGVGEQYFGPGTRLTVT.